The 20 T cell receptor beta chains below were found in one sample sequenced in a study of blood T cell repertoires in COVID-19. Sequenced by immunoSEQ multiplex PCR; TCRdb stores in-frame clones only, minus some. Here the sample spans a few hundred thousand clones, 80% to 90% being singletons. Input material: PBMCs or T cells enriched from blood (not recorded which). Receptors were obtained from a man under 40 who had recovered from COVID-19.

V and J are TRBV28 and TRBJ1-1, with no clear D. The germline V and J ends were trimmed by 6 bases and 5 bases, with 13 bases remaining between them. The CDR3 runs to 13 residues. Per the germline V gene, CDR1 is MDHEN and CDR2 is SYDVKM. CDR3 residues: CASSLVQRTEAFF. The CDR3 nucleotides read TGTGCCAGCAGCTTAGTTCAGAGGACTGAAGCTTTCTTT.

This rearrangement joins TRBV6-5 to TRBJ2-7; TRBD1 matches 7 bases. This CDR3 contains 13 residues. Germline V gene lookup returns CDR1 MNHEY and CDR2 SVGAGI. With 6 bases clipped from V and 3 bases from J, the junction kept 5 bases outside the gene matches. Written as DNA, the CDR3 is TGTGCCAGCAGGCAGGGGGATGGCTACGAGCAGTACTTC. Its protein product is CASRQGDGYEQYF.

V gene TRBV3-1 (or the pseudogene TRBV3-2) combines with J gene TRBJ1-2; D uncertain. The germline V gene encodes CDR1 LGHDT and CDR2 YNNKEL (reference sequence). Trimming removed 3 bases from V and 2 bases from J, with 13 bases in between. The CDR3 is 15 residues long. In nucleotides, the CDR3 is TGTGCCAGCAGCCATTTTTCCGTGGCAAACTATGGCTACACCTTC. This encodes CASSHFSVANYGYTF.

This clone was found a few times. The chain employs TRBV27 and TRBJ2-5; D is possibly TRBD1 (6 bases). The CDR3 contains 15 residues. CDR1 MNHEY and CDR2 SMNVEV come from the germline V gene (reference sequence). V dropped 2 bases and J dropped 2 bases, with 12 bases sitting between them. In DNA form, the CDR3 reads TGTGCCAGCAGTTTACCGACAGGCCAACAAGAGACCCAGTACTTC. As protein: CASSLPTGQQETQYF.

The rearrangement links TRBV6-1 to TRBJ2-5; TRBD2 is a possible D gene (6 bases). CDR1 and CDR2 (germline): MNHNS, SASEGT. The CDR3 covers 18 residues. Trimming pared 3 bases from V and 2 bases from J, leaving 22 bases between. CDR3 residues: CASSDLNGIRESQETQYF. CDR3 DNA sequence: TGTGCCAGCAGTGATCTTAACGGTATCCGGGAGTCACAAGAGACCCAGTACTTC.

The CDR3 spells CASSSDRGYTGELFF. The CDR3 bases are TGCGCCAGCAGCAGCGACAGGGGTTACACCGGGGAGCTGTTTTTT. The chain couples TRBV5-1 to TRBJ2-2; 8 nucleotides line up with TRBD1. There are 15 residues in the CDR3. Germline assignment: CDR1 SGHRS and CDR2 YFSETQ. Losses at the gene ends were 4 bases for V and 3 bases for J; bases not matched to a gene: 5.

This clone was seen once. The rearrangement uses TRBV18 and TRBJ1-1; D is perhaps TRBD1 (6 bases). CDR3 length: 15 residues. The V end lost 0 bases, the J end lost 4 bases, and 12 bases lay between the germline ends. Germline lookup yields CDR1 KGHSH and CDR2 LQKENI. The CDR3 reads CASSPPSTGSTEAFF. In DNA, the CDR3 is TGTGCCAGCTCACCACCGAGCACAGGGAGCACTGAAGCTTTCTTT.

The rearrangement uses TRBV28 and TRBJ2-7; 9 nucleotides match TRBD1. Germline assignment: CDR1 MDHEN and CDR2 SYDVKM. The CDR3 spans 15 residues. The ends lost 7 bases at V and 4 bases at J; junction bases unmatched: 11. CDR3 in DNA: TGTGCCAGCAAAGAAAACCAGGGACAGGGATACGAGCAGTACTTC. Its translation: CASKENQGQGYEQYF.

V and J are TRBV11-2 and TRBJ2-7; 11 positions agree with TRBD1. The CDR3 totals 14 residues. The germline CDR1 and CDR2 sequences are SGHAT and FQNNGV. After removal of 4 bases from V and 4 bases from J, the junction contained 3 bases not matched to a gene. The CDR3 reads CASSSDRGPYEQYF. The DNA of the CDR3 is TGTGCCAGCAGCTCGGACAGGGGGCCGTACGAGCAGTACTTC. Based on the CDR3 plus reference TRBV11-2 and TRBJ2-7, the full variable domain is EAGVAQSPRYKIIEKRQSVAFWCNPISGHATLYWYQQILGQGPKLLIQFQNNGVVDDSQLPKDRFSAERLKGVDSTLKIQPAKLEDSAVYLCASSSDRGPYEQYFGPGTRLTVT.

The chain employs TRBV28 and TRBJ1-4, with unresolved D. V was clipped by 6 bases and J by 3 bases, with 8 bases between them. In germline, CDR1 is MDHEN, CDR2 SYDVKM. The CDR3 length is 13 residues. CDR3 protein: CASRHTSNEKLFF. DNA for the CDR3: TGTGCCAGCAGACACACGTCTAATGAAAAACTGTTTTTT. Using reference TRBV28 and TRBJ1-4 for the parts outside the CDR3, the full variable domain is DVKVTQSSRYLVKRTGEKVFLECVQDMDHENMFWYRQDPGLGLRLIYFSYDVKMKEKGDIPEGYSVSREKKERFSLILESASTNQTSMYLCASRHTSNEKLFFGSGTQLSVL.

The chain joins TRBV5-6 to TRBJ1-4; 9 nucleotides align to TRBD1. The CDR3 runs to 15 residues. The germline gives CDR1 SGHDT, CDR2 YYEEEE. V dropped 4 bases and J dropped 8; count of bases not matched to a gene: 9. The CDR3 nucleotides are TGTGCCAGCAGCCCCACAGGGGGCTTTGGCGAAAAACTGTTTTTT. Translated: CASSPTGGFGEKLFF. Using reference TRBV5-6 and TRBJ1-4 for the parts outside the CDR3, the full variable domain is DAGVTQSPTHLIKTRGQQVTLRCSPKSGHDTVSWYQQALGQGPQFIFQYYEEEERQRGNFPDRFSGHQFPNYSSELNVNALLLGDSALYLCASSPTGGFGEKLFFGSGTQLSVL.

Comments on this clone: A read error may produce the germline difference seen at one junction end. This sequence joins TRBV7-7 and TRBJ2-5; D may be TRBD2 (7 bases). The CDR3 contains 16 residues. CDR1 and CDR2 (germline): SSHAT, FNYEAQ (reference sequence). Here the CDR3 DNA reads TGTGCTAGCAGCTTGGGGGGCGCTGGACTAGAGGAGACCCAGTACTTC. As protein: CASSLGGAGLEETQYF.

V is TRBV11-2 and J is TRBJ2-1; possible D gene TRBD2, 6 bases. V was cut by 5 bases and J by 5 bases, with 16 bases left in between. The CDR3 is made up of 15 amino acids. Germline CDR1 and CDR2: SGHAT and FQNNGV. The DNA of the CDR3 is TGTGCCAGCAGCGAGGACTACCGACTCAACAATGAGCAGTTCTTC. Translation gives CASSEDYRLNNEQFF.

J is TRBJ2-4 and V is TRBV30; D might be TRBD1 (6 bases). Germline V gives CDR1 GTSNPN, CDR2 SVGIG (reference sequence). The CDR3 has 13 residues. V was cut by 8 bases and J by 1 base, with 12 bases left in between. CDR3 in amino acids: CAHLDRAKNIQYF. The CDR3 DNA reads TGTGCCCACCTAGACAGGGCCAAAAACATTCAGTACTTC. Supplemented by reference TRBV30 and TRBJ2-4, the full variable domain reads SQTIHQWPATLVQPVGSPLSLECTVEGTSNPNLYWYRQAAGRGLQLLFYSVGIGQISSEVPQNLSASRPQDRQFILSSKKLLLSDSGFYLCAHLDRAKNIQYFGAGTRLSVL.

The V gene is TRBV19, the J gene TRBJ1-6; a weak D match, TRBD1 (6 bases). The V and J ends lost 5 bases and 7 bases respectively, with 18 bases between them. Germline V lookup: CDR1 LNHDA, CDR2 SQIVND (reference sequence). This CDR3 is 16 amino acids long. The CDR3 nucleotides read TGTGCCAGTAGTCCCCCCGCTTGGGACATGAATTCACCCCTCCACTTT. Encoded protein: CASSPPAWDMNSPLHF.

The rearrangement joins TRBV24-1 to TRBJ2-3, with D maybe TRBD2 (10 bases). There are 22 residues in the CDR3. The V end was cut by 0 bases, the J end by 4 bases, with 31 bases between. Germline CDR1 and CDR2: KGHDR and SFDVKD. The CDR3 region is CATSDLLTGGQAGTSGADTQYF. CDR3 nucleotides: TGTGCCACCAGTGATTTGCTTACAGGGGGCCAAGCGGGTACTAGCGGGGCAGATACGCAGTATTTT.

V is TRBV30 and J is TRBJ1-2, with 7 bases identical to TRBD1. The CDR3 totals 15 residues. The V gene end was trimmed by 0 bases and the J gene end by 4 bases; junction bases not matched to a gene: 8. CDR1 and CDR2 from the germline V gene are GTSNPN and SVGIG (reference sequence). CDR3 in amino acids: CAWSVGQPGAYGYTF. The CDR3 DNA reads TGTGCCTGGAGTGTGGGACAGCCAGGGGCCTATGGCTACACCTTC.

This rearrangement joins TRBV5-5 to TRBJ1-4, with 9 bases matching TRBD1. The germline CDR1 and CDR2 sequences are SGHKS and YYEKEE (reference sequence). The CDR3 runs to 14 residues. The V segment lost 4 bases and the J segment 7 bases; nucleotides outside the gene matches: 5. The chain's CDR3 is CASSTQGAGEKLFF. DNA of the CDR3: TGTGCCAGCAGCACACAGGGGGCAGGTGAAAAACTGTTTTTT.

The genes are TRBV6-5 and TRBJ1-2; 7 bases agree with TRBD1. V gave up 5 bases and J gave up 10 bases; unmatched junction bases: 7. The CDR3 consists of 12 residues. Germline-derived CDR1 and CDR2 are MNHEY and SVGAGI. CDR3 DNA sequence: TGTGCCAGCAGTCCTCCGGACAGGTCCTACACCTTC. This sequence encodes CASSPPDRSYTF.

As for this clone: Other DNA sequences of this sample code for an identical CDR3. The chain couples TRBV20-1 to TRBJ2-3; 9 positions match TRBD2. Germline lookup yields CDR1 DFQATT and CDR2 SNEGSKA (reference sequence). The CDR3 totals 14 residues. V trimming: 3 bases; J trimming: 3 bases; junction bases outside the gene matches: 4. This CDR3 reads CSASLTSGTDTQYF. CDR3 nucleotides: TGCAGTGCTAGTTTGACTAGCGGAACAGATACGCAGTATTTT.